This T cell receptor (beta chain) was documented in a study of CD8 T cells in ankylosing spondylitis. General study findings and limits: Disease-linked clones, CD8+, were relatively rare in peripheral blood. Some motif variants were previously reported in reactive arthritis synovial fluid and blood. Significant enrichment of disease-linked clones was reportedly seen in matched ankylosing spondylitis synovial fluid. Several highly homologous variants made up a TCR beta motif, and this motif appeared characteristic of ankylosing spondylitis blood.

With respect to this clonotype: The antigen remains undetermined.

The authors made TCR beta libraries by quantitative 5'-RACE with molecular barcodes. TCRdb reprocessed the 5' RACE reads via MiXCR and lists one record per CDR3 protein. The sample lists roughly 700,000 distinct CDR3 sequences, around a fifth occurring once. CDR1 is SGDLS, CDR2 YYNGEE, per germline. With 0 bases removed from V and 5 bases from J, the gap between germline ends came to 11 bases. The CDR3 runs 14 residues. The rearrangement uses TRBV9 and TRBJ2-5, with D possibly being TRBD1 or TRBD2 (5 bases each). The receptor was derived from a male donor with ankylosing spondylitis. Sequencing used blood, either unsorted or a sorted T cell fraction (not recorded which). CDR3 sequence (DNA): TGTGCCAGCAGCGTAGGGGGGTCATATGAGACCCAGTACTTC. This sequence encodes CASSVGGSYETQYF.